This T cell receptor beta chain comes out of a study of blood T cell repertoires in COVID-19. Study summary: Sites in the United States, Italy and Spain provided acute and convalescent COVID-19 samples.

Using immunoSEQ multiplex PCR, the repertoire was profiled, and TCRdb retains in-frame clones only, with some absent. The table lists about 240,000 clones, approximately 86% of them singletons. Germline CDR1 and CDR2: MNHNS and SASEGT. Trimming left V 1 base short and J 5 bases short, with 11 bases between. This CDR3 has 14 amino acids. The chain has TRBV6-1 and TRBJ1-2; D uncertain. Sequencing was carried out using peripheral blood. The clonotype was recovered from a woman in her 70s with active or convalescent COVID-19. CDR3 in amino acids: CASSEDLGSYGYTF. CDR3 DNA: TGTGCCAGCAGTGAAGATTTGGGCAGTTATGGCTACACCTTC.